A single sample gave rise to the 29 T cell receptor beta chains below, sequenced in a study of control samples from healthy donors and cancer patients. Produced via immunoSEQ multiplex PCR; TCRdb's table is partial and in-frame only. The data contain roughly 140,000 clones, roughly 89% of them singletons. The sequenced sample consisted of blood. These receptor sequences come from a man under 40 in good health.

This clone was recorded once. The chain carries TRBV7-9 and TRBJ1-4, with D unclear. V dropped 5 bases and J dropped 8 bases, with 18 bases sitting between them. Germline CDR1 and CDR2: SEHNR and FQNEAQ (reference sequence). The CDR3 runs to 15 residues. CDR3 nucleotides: TGTGCCAGCAGCCCGACGGGAGTCAGCAAGGAAAAACTGTTTTTT. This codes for CASSPTGVSKEKLFF.

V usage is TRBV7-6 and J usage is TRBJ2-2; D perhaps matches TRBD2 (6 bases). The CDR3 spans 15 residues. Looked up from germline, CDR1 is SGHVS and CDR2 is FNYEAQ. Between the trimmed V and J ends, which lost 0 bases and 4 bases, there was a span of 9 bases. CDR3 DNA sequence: TGTGCCAGCAGCTTAGCCGGGAGTATCACCGGGGAGCTGTTTTTT. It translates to CASSLAGSITGELFF.

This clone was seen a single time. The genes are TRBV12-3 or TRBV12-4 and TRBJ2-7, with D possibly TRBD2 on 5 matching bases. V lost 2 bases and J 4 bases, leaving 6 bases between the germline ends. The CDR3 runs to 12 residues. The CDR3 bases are TGTGCCAGCAGTTTACGGGGATACGAGCAGTACTTC. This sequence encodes CASSLRGYEQYF.

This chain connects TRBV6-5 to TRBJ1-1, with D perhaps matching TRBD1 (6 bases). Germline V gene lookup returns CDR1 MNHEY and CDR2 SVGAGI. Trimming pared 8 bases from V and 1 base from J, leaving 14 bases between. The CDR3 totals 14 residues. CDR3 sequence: CASRGLQANTEAFF. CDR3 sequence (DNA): TGTGCCAGCCGGGGGCTCCAGGCGAACACTGAAGCTTTCTTT.

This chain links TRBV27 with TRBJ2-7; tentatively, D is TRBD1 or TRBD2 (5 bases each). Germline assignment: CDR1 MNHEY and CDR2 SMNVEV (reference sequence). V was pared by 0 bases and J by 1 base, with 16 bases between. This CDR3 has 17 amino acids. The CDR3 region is CASSLSSSGTGSYEQYF. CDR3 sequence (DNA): TGTGCCAGCAGTTTATCTAGTTCCGGGACGGGGTCCTACGAGCAGTACTTC.

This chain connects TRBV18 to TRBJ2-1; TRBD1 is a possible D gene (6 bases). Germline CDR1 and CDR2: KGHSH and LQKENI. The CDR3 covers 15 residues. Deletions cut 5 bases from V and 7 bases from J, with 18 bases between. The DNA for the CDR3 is TGTGCCAGCTCAGGCAGGGGAGAGGAGGTGAATGAGCAGTTCTTC. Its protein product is CASSGRGEEVNEQFF.

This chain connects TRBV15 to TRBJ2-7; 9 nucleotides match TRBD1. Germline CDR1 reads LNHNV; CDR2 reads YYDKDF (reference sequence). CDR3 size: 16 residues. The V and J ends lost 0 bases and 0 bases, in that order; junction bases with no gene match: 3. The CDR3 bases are TGTGCCACCAGCAGAGAGGGACAGGGAAGCTCCTACGAGCAGTACTTC. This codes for CATSREGQGSSYEQYF.

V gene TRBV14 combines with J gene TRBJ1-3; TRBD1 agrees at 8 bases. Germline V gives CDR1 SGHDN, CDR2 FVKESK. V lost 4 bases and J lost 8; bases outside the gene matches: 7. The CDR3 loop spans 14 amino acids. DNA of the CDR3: TGTGCCAGCAGCCGGCAGGGGGCGCGGGACACCATATATTTT. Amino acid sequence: CASSRQGARDTIYF.

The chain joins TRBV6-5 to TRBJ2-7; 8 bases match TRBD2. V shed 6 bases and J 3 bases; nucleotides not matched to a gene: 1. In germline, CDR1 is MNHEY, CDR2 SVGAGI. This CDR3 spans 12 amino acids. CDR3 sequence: CASRAGGYEQYF. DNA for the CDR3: TGTGCCAGCAGGGCGGGGGGCTACGAGCAGTACTTC.

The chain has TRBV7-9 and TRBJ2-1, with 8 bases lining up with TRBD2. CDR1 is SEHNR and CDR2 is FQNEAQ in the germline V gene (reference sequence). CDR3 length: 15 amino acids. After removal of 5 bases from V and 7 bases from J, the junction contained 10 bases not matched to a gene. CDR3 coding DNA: TGTGCCAGCAGCGCCCTAGCGGGCAACCGGAATGAGCAGTTCTTC. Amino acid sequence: CASSALAGNRNEQFF.

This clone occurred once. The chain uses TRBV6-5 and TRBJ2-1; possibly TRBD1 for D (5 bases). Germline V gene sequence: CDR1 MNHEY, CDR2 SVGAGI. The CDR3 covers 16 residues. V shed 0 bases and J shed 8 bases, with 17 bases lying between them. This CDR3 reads CASSYSSQGVFYEQFF. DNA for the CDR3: TGTGCCAGCAGTTACTCTTCCCAGGGTGTCTTCTATGAGCAGTTCTTC.

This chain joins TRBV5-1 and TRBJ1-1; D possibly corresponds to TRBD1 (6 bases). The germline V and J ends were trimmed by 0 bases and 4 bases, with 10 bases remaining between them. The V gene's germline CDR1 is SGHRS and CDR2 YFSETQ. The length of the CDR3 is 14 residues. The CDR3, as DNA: TGCGCCAGCAGCTTGGAGGGGGTCGGCACTGAAGCTTTCTTT. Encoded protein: CASSLEGVGTEAFF.

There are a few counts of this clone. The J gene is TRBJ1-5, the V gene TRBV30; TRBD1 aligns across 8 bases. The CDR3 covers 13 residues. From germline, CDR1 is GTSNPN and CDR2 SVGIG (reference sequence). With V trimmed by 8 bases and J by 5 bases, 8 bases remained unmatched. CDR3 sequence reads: CATDRGPHQPQHF. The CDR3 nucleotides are TGTGCCACAGACAGGGGCCCGCATCAGCCCCAGCATTTT.

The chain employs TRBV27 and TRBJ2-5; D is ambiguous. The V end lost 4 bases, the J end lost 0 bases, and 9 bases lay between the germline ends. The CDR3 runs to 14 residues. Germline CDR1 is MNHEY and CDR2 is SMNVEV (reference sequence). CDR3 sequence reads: CASSSHGHQETQYF. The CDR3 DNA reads TGTGCCAGCAGTTCCCACGGCCACCAAGAGACCCAGTACTTC.

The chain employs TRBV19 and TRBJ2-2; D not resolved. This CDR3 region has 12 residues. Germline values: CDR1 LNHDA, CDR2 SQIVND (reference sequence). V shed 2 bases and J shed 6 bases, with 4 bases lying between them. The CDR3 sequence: CASSIRAGELFF. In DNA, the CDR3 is TGTGCCAGTAGTATAAGGGCCGGGGAGCTGTTTTTT.

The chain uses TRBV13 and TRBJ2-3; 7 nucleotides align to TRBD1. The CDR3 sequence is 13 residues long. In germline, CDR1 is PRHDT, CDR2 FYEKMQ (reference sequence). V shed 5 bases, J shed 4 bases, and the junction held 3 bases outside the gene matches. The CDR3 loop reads CASSSQGADTQYF. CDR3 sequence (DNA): TGTGCCAGCAGCAGCCAGGGGGCAGATACGCAGTATTTT.

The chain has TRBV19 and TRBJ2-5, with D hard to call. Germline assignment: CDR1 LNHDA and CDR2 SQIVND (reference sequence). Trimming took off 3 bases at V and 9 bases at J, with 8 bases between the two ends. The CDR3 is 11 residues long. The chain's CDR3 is CASSMGGAQYF. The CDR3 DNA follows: TGTGCCAGTAGTATGGGCGGAGCCCAGTACTTC. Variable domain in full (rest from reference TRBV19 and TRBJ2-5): DGGITQSPKYLFRKEGQNVTLSCEQNLNHDAMYWYRQDPGQGLRLIYYSQIVNDFQKGDIAEGYSVSREKKESFPLTVTSAQKNPTAFYLCASSMGGAQYFGPGTRLLVL.

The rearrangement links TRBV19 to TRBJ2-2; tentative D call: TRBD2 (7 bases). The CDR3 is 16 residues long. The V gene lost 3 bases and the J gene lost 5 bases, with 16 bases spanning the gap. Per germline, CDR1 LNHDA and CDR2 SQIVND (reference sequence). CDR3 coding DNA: TGTGCCAGTAGTATCGGACGGGGGGCAAGGACCGGGGAGCTGTTTTTT. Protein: CASSIGRGARTGELFF. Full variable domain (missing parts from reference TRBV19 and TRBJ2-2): DGGITQSPKYLFRKEGQNVTLSCEQNLNHDAMYWYRQDPGQGLRLIYYSQIVNDFQKGDIAEGYSVSREKKESFPLTVTSAQKNPTAFYLCASSIGRGARTGELFFGEGSRLTVL.

The CDR3 reads CASSLPGSPSYEQYF. The CDR3 DNA sequence: TGTGCCAGCAGCTTGCCCGGAAGCCCCTCCTACGAGCAGTACTTC. J is TRBJ2-7 and V is TRBV11-3; no clear D gene. The germline gives CDR1 SGHNT, CDR2 YENEEA. V lost 3 bases to trimming and J lost 0 bases, with 12 bases between them. The CDR3 extends over 15 amino acids.

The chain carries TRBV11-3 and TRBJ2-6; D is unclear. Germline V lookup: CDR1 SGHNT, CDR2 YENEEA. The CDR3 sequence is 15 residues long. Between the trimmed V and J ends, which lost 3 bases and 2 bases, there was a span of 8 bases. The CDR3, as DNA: TGTGCCAGCAGCTTTGATTCCCCTGGGGCCAACGTCCTGACTTTC. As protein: CASSFDSPGANVLTF.

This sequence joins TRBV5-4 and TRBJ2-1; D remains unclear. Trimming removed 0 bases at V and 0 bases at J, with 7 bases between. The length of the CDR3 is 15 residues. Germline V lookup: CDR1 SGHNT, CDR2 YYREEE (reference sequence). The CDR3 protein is CASSLVGYSYNEQFF. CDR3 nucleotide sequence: TGTGCCAGCAGCTTGGTGGGGTACTCCTACAATGAGCAGTTCTTC.

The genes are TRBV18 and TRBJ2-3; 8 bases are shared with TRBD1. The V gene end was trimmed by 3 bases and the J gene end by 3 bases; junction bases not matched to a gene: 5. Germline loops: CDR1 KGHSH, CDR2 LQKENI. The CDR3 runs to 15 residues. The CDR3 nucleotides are TGTGCCAGCTCACCGCGGGGACAGGAGACAGATACGCAGTATTTT. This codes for CASSPRGQETDTQYF.

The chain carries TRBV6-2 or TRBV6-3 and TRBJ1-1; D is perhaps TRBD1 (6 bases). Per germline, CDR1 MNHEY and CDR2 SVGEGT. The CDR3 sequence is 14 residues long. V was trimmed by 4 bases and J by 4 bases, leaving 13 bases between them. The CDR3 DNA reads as TGTGCCAGCAGTTTACAGGGAGTCGTCACTGAAGCTTTCTTT. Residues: CASSLQGVVTEAFF.

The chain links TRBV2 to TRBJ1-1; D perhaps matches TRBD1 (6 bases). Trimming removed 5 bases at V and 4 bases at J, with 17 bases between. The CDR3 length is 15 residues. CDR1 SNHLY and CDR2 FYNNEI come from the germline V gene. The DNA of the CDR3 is TGTGCCAGCAGTCAAGGGGAGGTCAGGGGCACTGAAGCTTTCTTT. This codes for CASSQGEVRGTEAFF.

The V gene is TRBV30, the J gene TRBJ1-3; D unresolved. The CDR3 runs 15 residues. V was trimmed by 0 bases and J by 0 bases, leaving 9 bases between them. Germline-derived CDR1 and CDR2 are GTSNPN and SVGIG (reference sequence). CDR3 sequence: CAWSVGLTSGNTIYF. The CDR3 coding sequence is TGTGCCTGGAGTGTTGGACTGACCTCTGGAAACACCATATATTTT.

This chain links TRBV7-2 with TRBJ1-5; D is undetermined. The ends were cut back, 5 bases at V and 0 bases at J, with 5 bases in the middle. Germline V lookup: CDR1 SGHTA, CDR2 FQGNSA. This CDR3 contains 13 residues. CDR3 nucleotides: TGTGCCAGCAGCCCCAATAGCAATCAGCCCCAGCATTTT. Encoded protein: CASSPNSNQPQHF. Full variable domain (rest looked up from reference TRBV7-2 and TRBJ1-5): GAGVSQSPSNKVTEKGKDVELRCDPISGHTALYWYRQSLGQGLEFLIYFQGNSAPDKSGLPSDRFSAERTGGSVSTLTIQRTQQEDSAVYLCASSPNSNQPQHFGDGTRLSIL.

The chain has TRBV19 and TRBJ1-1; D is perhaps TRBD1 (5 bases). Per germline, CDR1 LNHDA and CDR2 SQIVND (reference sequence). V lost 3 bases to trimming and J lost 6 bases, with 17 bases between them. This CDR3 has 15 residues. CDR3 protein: CASSITGGVSSEAFF. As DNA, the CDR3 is TGTGCCAGTAGTATTACCGGGGGGGTTTCCTCTGAAGCTTTCTTT.

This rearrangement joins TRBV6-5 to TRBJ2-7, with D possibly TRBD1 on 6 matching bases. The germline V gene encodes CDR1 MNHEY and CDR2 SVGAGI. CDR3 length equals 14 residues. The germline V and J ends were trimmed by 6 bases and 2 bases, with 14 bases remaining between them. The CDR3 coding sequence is TGTGCCAGCAGCAGGATCGGGACAACCTACGAGCAGTACTTC. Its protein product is CASSRIGTTYEQYF.

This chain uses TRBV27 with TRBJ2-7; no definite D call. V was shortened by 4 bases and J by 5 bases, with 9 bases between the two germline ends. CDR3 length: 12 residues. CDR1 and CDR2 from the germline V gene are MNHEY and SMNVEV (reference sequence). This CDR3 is CASSSSFNEQYF. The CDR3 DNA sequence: TGTGCCAGCAGTTCCTCCTTCAACGAGCAGTACTTC.